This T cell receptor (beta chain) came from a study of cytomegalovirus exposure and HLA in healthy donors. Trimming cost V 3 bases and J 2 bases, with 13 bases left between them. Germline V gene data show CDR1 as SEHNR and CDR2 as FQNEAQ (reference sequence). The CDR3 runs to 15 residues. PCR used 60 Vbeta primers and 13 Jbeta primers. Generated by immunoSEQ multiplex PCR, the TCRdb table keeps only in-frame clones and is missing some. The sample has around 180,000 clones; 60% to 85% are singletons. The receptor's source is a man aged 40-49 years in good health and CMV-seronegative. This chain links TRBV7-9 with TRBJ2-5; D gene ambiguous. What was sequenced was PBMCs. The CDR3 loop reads CASSFSSARQETQYF. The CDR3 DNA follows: TGTGCCAGCAGCTTTAGCAGCGCCCGACAAGAGACCCAGTACTTC.